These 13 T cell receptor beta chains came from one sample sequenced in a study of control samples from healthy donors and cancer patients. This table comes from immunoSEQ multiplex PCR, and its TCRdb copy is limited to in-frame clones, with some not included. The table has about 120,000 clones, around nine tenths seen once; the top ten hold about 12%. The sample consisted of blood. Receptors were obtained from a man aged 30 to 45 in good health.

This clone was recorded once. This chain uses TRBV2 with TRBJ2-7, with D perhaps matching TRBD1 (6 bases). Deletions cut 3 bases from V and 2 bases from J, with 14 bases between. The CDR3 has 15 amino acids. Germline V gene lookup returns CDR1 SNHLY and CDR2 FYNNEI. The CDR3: CASSELTGMAYEQYF. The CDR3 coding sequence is TGTGCCAGCAGTGAGCTAACAGGGATGGCCTACGAGCAGTACTTC.

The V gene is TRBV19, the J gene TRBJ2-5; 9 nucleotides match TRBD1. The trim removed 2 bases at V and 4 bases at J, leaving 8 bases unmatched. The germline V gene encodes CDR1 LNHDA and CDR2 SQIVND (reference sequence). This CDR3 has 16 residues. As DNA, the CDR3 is TGTGCCAGTAGTATACCTGCTGGACAGGGGAGAGAGACCCAGTACTTC. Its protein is CASSIPAGQGRETQYF.

The CDR3 spells CASSRGHRYEQYF. CDR3 in DNA: TGTGCCAGCAGCCGGGGACACCGGTACGAGCAGTACTTC. The chain carries TRBV11-3 and TRBJ2-7; D possibly corresponds to TRBD1 (6 bases). CDR3 size: 13 residues. Looked up from germline, CDR1 is SGHNT and CDR2 is YENEEA. V gave up 5 bases and J gave up 4 bases, with 12 bases separating them.

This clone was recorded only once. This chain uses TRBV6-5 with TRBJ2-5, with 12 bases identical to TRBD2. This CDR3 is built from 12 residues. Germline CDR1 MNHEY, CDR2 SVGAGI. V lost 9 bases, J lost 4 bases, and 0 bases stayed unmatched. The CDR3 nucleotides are TGTGCCAGACTAGCGGGGGGAGAGACCCAGTACTTC. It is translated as CARLAGGETQYF.

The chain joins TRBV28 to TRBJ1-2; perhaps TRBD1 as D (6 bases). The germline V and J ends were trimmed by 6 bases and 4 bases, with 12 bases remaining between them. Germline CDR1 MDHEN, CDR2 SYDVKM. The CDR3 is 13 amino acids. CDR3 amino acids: CASSSGQIYGYTF. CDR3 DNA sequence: TGTGCCAGCAGCTCCGGACAGATCTATGGCTACACCTTC.

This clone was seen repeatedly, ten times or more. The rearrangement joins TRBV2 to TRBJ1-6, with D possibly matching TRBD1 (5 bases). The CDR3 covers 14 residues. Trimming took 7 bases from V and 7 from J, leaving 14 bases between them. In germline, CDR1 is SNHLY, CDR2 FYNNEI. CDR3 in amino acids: CASKDHPGNSPLHF. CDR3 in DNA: TGTGCCAGCAAGGACCACCCAGGGAATTCACCCCTCCACTTT.

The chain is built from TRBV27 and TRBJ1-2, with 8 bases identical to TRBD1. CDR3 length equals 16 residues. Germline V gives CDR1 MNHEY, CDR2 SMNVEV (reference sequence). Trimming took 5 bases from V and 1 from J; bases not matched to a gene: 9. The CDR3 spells CASSTIRGLGNYGYTF. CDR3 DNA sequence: TGTGCCAGCAGTACCATCAGGGGGCTAGGTAACTATGGCTACACCTTC.

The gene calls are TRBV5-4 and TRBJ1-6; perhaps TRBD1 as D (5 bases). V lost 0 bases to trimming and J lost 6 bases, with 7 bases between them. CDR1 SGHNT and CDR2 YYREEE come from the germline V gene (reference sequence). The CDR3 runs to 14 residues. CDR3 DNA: TGTGCCAGCAGCTTGGACAGGTTTAATTCACCCCTCCACTTT. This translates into CASSLDRFNSPLHF.

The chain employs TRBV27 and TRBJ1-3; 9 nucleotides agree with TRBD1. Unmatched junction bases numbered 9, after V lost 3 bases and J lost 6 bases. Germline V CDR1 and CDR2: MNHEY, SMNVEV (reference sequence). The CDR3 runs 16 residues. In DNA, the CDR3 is TGTGCCAGCAGTTTGTCCGGGACAGGGTCCCAAAACACCATATATTTT. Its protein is CASSLSGTGSQNTIYF.

CDR3 DNA: TGTGCCAGCTCACCAACCGGAGATTATAATTCACCCCTCCACTTT. Amino acid sequence: CASSPTGDYNSPLHF. The chain links TRBV18 to TRBJ1-6; D remains ambiguous. CDR3 length: 15 residues. CDR1 KGHSH and CDR2 LQKENI come from the germline V gene. Trimming took 2 bases from V and 4 from J, leaving 9 bases between them.

The CDR3 DNA reads TGTGCCAGCAGCTCGGGGGGCCCCGATACGCAGTATTTT. This translates into CASSSGGPDTQYF. V is TRBV13 and J is TRBJ2-3; TRBD2 is a possible D gene (7 bases). The CDR3 consists of 13 residues. The germline V and J ends were trimmed by 4 bases and 6 bases, with 11 bases remaining between them. Germline-derived CDR1 and CDR2 are PRHDT and FYEKMQ (reference sequence).

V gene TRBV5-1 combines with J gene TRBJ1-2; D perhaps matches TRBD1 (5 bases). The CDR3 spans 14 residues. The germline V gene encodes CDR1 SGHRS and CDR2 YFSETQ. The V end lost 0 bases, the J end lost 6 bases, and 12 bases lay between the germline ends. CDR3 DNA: TGCGCCAGCAGCTTGGACGGGGGTGAGGATGGCTACACCTTC. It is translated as CASSLDGGEDGYTF.

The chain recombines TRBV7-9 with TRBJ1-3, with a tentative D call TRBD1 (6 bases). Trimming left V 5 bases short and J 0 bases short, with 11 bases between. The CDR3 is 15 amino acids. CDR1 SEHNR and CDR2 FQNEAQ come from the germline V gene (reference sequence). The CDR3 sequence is CASSPGDYSGNTIYF. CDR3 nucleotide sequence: TGTGCCAGCAGCCCAGGGGACTACTCTGGAAACACCATATATTTT.